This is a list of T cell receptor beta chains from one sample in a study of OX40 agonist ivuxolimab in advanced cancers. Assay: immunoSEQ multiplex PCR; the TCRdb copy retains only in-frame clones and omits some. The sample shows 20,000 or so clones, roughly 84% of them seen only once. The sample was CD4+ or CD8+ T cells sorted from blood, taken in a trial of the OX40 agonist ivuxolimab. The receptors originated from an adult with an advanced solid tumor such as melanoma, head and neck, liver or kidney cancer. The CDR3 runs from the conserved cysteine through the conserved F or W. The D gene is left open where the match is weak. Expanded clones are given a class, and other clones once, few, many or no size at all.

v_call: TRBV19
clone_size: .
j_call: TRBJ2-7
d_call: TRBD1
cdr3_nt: TGTGCCAGTAGGCCGACCGGGACAGGGGACCACGAGCAGTACTTC
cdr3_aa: CASRPTGTGDHEQYF

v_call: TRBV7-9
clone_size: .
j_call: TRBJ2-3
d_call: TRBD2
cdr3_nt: TGTGCCAGCGGGATAGCGGGGTCTAGCACAGATACGCAGTATTTT
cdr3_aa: CASGIAGSSTDTQYF

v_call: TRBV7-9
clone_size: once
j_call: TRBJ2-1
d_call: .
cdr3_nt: TGTGCCAGCAGCTACCCGGAGTGGGGGGAGAATCATGAGCAGTTCTTC
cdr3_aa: CASSYPEWGENHEQFF

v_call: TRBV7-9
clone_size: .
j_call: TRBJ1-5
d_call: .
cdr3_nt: TGTGCCAGCAGCTTAGGTTCTGGGACGGGCAATCAGCCCCAGCATTTT
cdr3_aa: CASSLGSGTGNQPQHF

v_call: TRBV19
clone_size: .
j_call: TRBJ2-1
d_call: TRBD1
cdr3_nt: TGTGCCAGTAGGTTTAGAACGGGGACAGGGGACAATGAGCAGTTCTTC
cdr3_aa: CASRFRTGTGDNEQFF

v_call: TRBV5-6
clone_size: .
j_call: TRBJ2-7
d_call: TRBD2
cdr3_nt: TGTGCCAGCAGCTTGGCTAGGACTAGTATTTCCTACGAGCAGTACTTC
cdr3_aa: CASSLARTSISYEQYF

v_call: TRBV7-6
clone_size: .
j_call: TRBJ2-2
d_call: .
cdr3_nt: TGTGCCAGCAGCTTAGCGTCCGGGGAGCTGTTTTTT
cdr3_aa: CASSLASGELFF

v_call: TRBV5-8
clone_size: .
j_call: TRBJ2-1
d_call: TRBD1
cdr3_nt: TGTGCCAGCAGCCTTCGGACAGGGTCGTACTCCTACAATGAGCAGTTCTTC
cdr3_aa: CASSLRTGSYSYNEQFF

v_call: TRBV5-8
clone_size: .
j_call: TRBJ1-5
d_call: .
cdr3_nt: TGTGCCAGCAGCGCATCTACAGGGTGGGGCAATCAGCCCCAGCATTTT
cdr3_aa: CASSASTGWGNQPQHF

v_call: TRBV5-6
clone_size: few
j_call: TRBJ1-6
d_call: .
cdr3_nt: TGTGCCAGCAGCTTGGGTGCTCAGGGTAATTCACCCCTCCACTTT
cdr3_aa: CASSLGAQGNSPLHF

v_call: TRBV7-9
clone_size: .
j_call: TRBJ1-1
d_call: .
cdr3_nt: TGTGCCAGCAGCTCGTGGCTGCAGAACACTGAAGCTTTCTTT
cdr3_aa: CASSSWLQNTEAFF

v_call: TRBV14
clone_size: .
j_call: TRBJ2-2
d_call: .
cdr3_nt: TGTGCCAGCAGGGGCGGGGGCCGTTACACCGGGGAGCTGTTTTTT
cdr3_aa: CASRGGGRYTGELFF

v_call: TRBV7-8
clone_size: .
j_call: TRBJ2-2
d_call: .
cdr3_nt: TGTGCCAGCAGCTTAGTTGGAAGAACCGGGGAGCTGTTTTTT
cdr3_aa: CASSLVGRTGELFF

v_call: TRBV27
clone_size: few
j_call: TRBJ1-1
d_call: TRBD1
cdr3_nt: TGTGCCAGCAGCACGACAGGGGGCTCGAACACTGAAGCTTTCTTT
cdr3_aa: CASSTTGGSNTEAFF

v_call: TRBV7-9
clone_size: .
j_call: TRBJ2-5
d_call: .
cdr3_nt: TGTGCCAGCATCCCGGACAGTCTAGAGACCCAGTACTTC
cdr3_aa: CASIPDSLETQYF

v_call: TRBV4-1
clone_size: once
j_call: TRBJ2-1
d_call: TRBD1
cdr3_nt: TGCGCCAGCAGGCCGGGACAGGGTGTTAATGAGCAGTTCTTC
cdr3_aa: CASRPGQGVNEQFF

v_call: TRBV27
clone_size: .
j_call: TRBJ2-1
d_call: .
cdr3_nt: TGTGCCAGCAGCCTTCTAGAGGGTGAGCAGTTCTTC
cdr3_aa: CASSLLEGEQFF

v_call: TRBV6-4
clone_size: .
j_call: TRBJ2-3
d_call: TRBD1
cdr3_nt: TGTGCCAGCAGTGACAGGACAGGGGGCCTGACAGATACGCAGTATTTT
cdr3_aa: CASSDRTGGLTDTQYF

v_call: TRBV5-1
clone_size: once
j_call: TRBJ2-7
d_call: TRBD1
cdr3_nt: TGCGCCAGCAGCTTGGGAGACAGGGGTATCCTGTCCTGGCAGTACTTC
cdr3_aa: CASSLGDRGILSWQYF

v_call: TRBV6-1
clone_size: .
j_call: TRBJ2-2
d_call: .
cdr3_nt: TGTGCCAGCAGGCAGGGACCCGGGGAGCTGTTTTTT
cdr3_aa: CASRQGPGELFF

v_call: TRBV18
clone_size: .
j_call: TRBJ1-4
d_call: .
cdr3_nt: TGTGCCAGCTCAAGGGCCCGGGAAGGGGTCGAAAAACTGTTTTTT
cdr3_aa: CASSRAREGVEKLFF

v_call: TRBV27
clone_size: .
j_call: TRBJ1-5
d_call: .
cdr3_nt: TGTGCCAGCAGTTTGGGCAGGGTAAGCAATCAGCCCCAGCATTTT
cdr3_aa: CASSLGRVSNQPQHF

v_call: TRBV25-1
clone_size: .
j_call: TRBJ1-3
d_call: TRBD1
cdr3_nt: TGTGCCAGCAGTGAAACAGGGGGGCGAAACACCATATATTTT
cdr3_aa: CASSETGGRNTIYF

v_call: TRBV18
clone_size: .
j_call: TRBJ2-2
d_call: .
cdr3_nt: TGTGCCAGCTCCCTTAAGGCCGGGGAGCTGTTTTTT
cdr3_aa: CASSLKAGELFF

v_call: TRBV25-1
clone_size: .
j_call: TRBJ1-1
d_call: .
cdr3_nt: TGTGCCAGCAGTGACCTAGAGAACACTGAAGCTTTCTTT
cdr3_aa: CASSDLENTEAFF

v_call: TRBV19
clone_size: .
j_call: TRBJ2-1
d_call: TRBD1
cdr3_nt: TGTGCCAGTAGTAGGACAGGGGGTTTTTCCTACAATGAGCAGTTCTTC
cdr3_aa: CASSRTGGFSYNEQFF

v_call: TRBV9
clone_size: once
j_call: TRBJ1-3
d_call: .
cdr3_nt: TGTGCCAGCACCGGGGAGGGCTTCGGTCTTACTGGAAACACCATATATTTT
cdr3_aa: CASTGEGFGLTGNTIYF

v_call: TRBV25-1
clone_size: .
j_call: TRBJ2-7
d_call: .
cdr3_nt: TGTGCCAGCAGTCTACCGAGTAACGAGCAGTACTTC
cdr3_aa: CASSLPSNEQYF

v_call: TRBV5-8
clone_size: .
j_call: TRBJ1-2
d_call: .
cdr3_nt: TGTGCCAGCATCCGGACATTTGGCTATGGCTACACCTTC
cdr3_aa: CASIRTFGYGYTF

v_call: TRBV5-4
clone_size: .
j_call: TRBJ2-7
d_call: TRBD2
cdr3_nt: TGTGCCAGCAGCTTGTTTGGGACCGTAACTAGCGGGGGCTCCTACGAGCAGTACTTC
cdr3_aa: CASSLFGTVTSGGSYEQYF

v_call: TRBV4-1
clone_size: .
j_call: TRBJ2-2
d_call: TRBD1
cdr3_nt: TGCGCCAGCAGCCAAGAGGACAGGGTTCCCGGGGAGCTGTTTTTT
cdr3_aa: CASSQEDRVPGELFF

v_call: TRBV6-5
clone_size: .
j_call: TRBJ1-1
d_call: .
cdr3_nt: TGTGCCAGCAGTTACGGGATTGGGAACACTGAAGCTTTCTTT
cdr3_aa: CASSYGIGNTEAFF

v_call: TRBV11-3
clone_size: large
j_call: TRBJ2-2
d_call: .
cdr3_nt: TGTGCCAGCAGCTTATTTGACACCGACGGGGAGCTGTTTTTT
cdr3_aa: CASSLFDTDGELFF

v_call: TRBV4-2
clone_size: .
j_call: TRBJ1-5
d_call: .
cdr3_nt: TGTGCCAGCAGCTTGGGGGGGTCCCAGCCCCAGCATTTT
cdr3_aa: CASSLGGSQPQHF

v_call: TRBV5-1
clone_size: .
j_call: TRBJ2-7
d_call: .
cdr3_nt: TGCGCCAGCAAAGGGACCGAAGCCTACGAGCAGTACTTC
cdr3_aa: CASKGTEAYEQYF

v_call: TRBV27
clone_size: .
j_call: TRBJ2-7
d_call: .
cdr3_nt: TGTGCCAGCAGTCCCGGACTTCTATTCGAGCAGTACTTC
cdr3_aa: CASSPGLLFEQYF

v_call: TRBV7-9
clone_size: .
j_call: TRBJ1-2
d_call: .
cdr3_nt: TGTGCCAGCAGCCCGGACAACCCCATCTATGGCTACACCTTC
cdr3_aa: CASSPDNPIYGYTF

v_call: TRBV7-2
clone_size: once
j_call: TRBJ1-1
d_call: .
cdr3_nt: TGTGCCAGCAGCTTATGGGGAGGGGGACCCGAAGCTTTCTTT
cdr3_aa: CASSLWGGGPEAFF

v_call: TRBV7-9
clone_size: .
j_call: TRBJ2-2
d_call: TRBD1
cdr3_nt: TGTGCCAGCAGCTCGACGGGACAGGGAGTATCTACCGGGGAGCTGTTTTTT
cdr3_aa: CASSSTGQGVSTGELFF

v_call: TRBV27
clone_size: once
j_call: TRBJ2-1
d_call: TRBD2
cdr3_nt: TGTGCCAGCAGTTTCCCCCCCCGACTAGCGGGGGCCGACAATGAGCAGTTCTTC
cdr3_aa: CASSFPPRLAGADNEQFF

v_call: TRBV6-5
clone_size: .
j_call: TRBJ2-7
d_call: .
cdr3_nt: TGTGCCAGCAGTTACTCTGGAGACAGTCTGGGCTACGAGCAGTACTTC
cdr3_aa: CASSYSGDSLGYEQYF

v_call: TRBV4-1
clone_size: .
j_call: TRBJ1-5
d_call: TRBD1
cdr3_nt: TGCGCCAGCAGCCAATCTCAGGACAGGGACGATAGCAATCAGCCCCAGCATTTT
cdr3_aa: CASSQSQDRDDSNQPQHF

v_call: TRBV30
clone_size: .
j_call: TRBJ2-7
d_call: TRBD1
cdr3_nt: TGTGCCACCACGCAGGGGGCGCCTTACGAGCAGTACTTC
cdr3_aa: CATTQGAPYEQYF

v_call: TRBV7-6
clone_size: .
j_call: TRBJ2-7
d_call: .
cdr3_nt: TGTGCCAGCAGCTTAGGGCAGGGTGGAAACGAGCAGTACTTC
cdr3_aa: CASSLGQGGNEQYF

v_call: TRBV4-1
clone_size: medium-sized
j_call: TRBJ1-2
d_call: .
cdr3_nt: TGCGCCAGCAGCCAAGATAGGATGACAGGATCCTACACCTTC
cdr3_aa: CASSQDRMTGSYTF

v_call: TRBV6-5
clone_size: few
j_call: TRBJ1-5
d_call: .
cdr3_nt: TGTGCCAGCAGTTACTCTGGGCTAAATCAGCCCCAGCATTTT
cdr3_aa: CASSYSGLNQPQHF

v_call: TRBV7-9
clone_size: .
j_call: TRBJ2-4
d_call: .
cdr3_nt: TGTGCCAGCAGCTCCTCAAGAGACAGTTTACGAGGCATTCAGTACTTC
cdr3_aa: CASSSSRDSLRGIQYF

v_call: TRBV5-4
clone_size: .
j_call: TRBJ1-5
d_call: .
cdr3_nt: TGTGCCAGCAGCCAAGGTACAGGAGCCAATCAGCCCCAGCATTTT
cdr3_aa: CASSQGTGANQPQHF

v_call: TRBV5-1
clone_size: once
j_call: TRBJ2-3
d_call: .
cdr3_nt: TGCGCCAGCAGCTTGCTAGGCGGAGGCGCAGATACGCAGTATTTT
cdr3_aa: CASSLLGGGADTQYF

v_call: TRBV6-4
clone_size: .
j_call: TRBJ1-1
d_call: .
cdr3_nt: TGTGCCAGCAGTGACTTCTCCACGAACACTGAAGCTTTCTTT
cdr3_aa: CASSDFSTNTEAFF

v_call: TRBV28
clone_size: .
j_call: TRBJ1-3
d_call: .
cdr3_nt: TGTGCCAGCAGTCCCCCACGGGCGAATGGAAACACCATATATTTT
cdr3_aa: CASSPPRANGNTIYF

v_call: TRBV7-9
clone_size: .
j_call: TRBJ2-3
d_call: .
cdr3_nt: TGTGCCAGCAGCTCCAGGACAGATCAGGATACGCAGTATTTT
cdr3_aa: CASSSRTDQDTQYF

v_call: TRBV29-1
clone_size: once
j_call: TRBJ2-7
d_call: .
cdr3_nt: TGCAGCGTACCGAGGGGACCGTCGAACTACGAGCAGTACTTC
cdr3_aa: CSVPRGPSNYEQYF

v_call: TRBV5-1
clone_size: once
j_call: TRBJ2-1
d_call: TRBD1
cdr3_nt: TGCGCCAGCAGCTGGACAGGGGCCAATGAGCAGTTCTTC
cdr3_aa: CASSWTGANEQFF

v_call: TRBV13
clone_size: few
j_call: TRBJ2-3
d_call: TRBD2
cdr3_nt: TGTGCCAGCAGCTCCGGACTAGCGGGGACGGGAGATACGCAGTATTTT
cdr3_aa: CASSSGLAGTGDTQYF

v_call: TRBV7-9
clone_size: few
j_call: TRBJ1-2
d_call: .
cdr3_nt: TGTGCCAGCAACCTGGAGGCAGACGGCTACACCTTC
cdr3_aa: CASNLEADGYTF

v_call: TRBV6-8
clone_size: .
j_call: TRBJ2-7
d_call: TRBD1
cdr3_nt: TGTGCCAGCAGTTACCAGTCGGACAGGGTCGCGCAGTACTTC
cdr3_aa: CASSYQSDRVAQYF

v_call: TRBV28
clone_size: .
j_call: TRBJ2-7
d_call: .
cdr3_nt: TGTGCCAGCAGTCGGTGGGACCCCAACTACCCGCACTACTTC
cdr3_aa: CASSRWDPNYPHYF

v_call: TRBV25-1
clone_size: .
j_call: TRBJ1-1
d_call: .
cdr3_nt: TGTGCCAGCAGTGACAGGTACACTGAAGCTTTCTTT
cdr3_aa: CASSDRYTEAFF